This entry describes one TCR beta chain. The junction and the germline gene differ at one end; a read error may be behind it. Profiled with immunoSEQ multiplex PCR; TCRdb holds only in-frame clones, not every one. The sample carries 120,000 or so clones, 70% to 90% recorded once. The CDR3 is 15 residues long. Germline V CDR1 and CDR2: MNHNS, SASEGT. The data stem from a study of control samples from healthy donors and cancer patients. Sequenced input: blood. The chain recombines TRBV6-1 with TRBJ2-1, with a weak D call TRBD1 (6 bases). The origin of this receptor is a man aged 60-69 years in good health. The CDR3 is CASREDRTPYNEQFF. CDR3 nucleotide sequence: TGTGCCAGCAGAGAAGACAGGACCCCCTACAATGAGCAGTTCTTC.